This T cell receptor beta chain was observed in a study of T cell responses to AZD1222 COVID-19 vaccine. Study-wide results and limits: Donors were mostly white British, more females; clonal diversity possibly underestimated.

CDR1 is SEHNR, CDR2 FQNEAQ, per germline (reference sequence). The CDR3 is 15 amino acids. Trimming pared 6 bases from V and 1 base from J, leaving 15 bases between. Libraries were prepared by immunoSEQ multiplex PCR; TCRdb keeps only in-frame clonotypes and omits some of them. The sample lists about 140,000 clones; 89% were seen once. Note on this clone: What it recognizes is unknown.

The TCR sequence derives from an adult in good health. Sequencing used peripheral blood, obtained on day 0 of AZD1222 vaccination. V and J are TRBV7-9 and TRBJ1-1; TRBD1 might be the D (5 bases). The chain's CDR3 is CASSSGVQRNTEAFF. CDR3 coding DNA: TGTGCCAGCAGTTCGGGGGTACAACGGAACACTGAAGCTTTCTTT.